The next 20 T cell receptor beta chains were all read from a single sample in a study of Graves' ophthalmopathy and Graves' hyperthyroidism. RNA transcripts were the template, and TCR beta CDR3 regions were amplified from them. An opening RT-PCR round employed HTBI primers and preceded a second-round multiplex PCR. TCRdb reprocessed the multiplex PCR reads with MiXCR, giving one entry per CDR3 protein. The repertoire consists of about 1.1 million distinct CDR3 sequences, with about 40% occurring once and the leading ten covering more than 9.5%. The sequenced sample consisted of peripheral blood or thyroid tissue (not recorded which). Every receptor here comes from an adult man with Graves' hyperthyroidism.

The J gene is TRBJ1-1, the V gene TRBV30; the D gene is possibly TRBD1 (5 bases). The CDR3 covers 16 residues. Trimming shortened V by 8 bases and J by 3 bases, and 25 bases separated the two germline ends. The germline V gene encodes CDR1 GTSNPN and CDR2 SVGIG (reference sequence). This CDR3 is CAGTGWEGDLDTEAFF. The CDR3 DNA is TGTGCCGGAACCGGGTGGGAAGGGGACCTGGACACTGAAGCTTTCTTT.

Of note for this clonotype: A much larger clone differs from this one at a single base, so this may be a read error. CDR3: CASSPRTGGTSPLHF. CDR3 nucleotides: TGTGCCAGCAGTCCCAGGACAGGGGGCACATCACCCCTCCACTTT. The chain couples TRBV10-3 to TRBJ1-6, with 11 positions matching TRBD1. This CDR3 is 15 amino acids long. Germline CDR1 is ENHRY and CDR2 is SYGVKD.

As for this clonotype: At one end the junction does not follow the germline gene, possibly because of a read error. CDR3 residues: CASSLTGPRNTGAFF. The CDR3 DNA sequence: TGTGCCAGCAGCCTGACCGGCCCGCGGAACACTGGAGCTTTCTTT. V and J are TRBV3-1 and TRBJ1-1; D unclear. Germline-derived CDR1 and CDR2 are LGHDT and YNNKEL (reference sequence). This CDR3 is 15 amino acids long.

This clonotype was observed at least ten times. V is TRBV7-2 and J is TRBJ1-4; D gene unclear. This CDR3 spans 18 amino acids. From germline, CDR1 is SGHTA and CDR2 FQGNSA. V was pared by 2 bases and J by 0 bases, with 16 bases between. The CDR3 DNA reads TGTGCCAGCAGCTTACGGGGTCGGCGGAAACCAACTAATGAAAAACTGTTTTTT. Amino acid sequence: CASSLRGRRKPTNEKLFF.

The chain carries TRBV2 and TRBJ2-5, with D uncertain. The V gene's germline CDR1 is SNHLY and CDR2 FYNNEI. The ends were cut back, 7 bases at V and 2 bases at J, with 14 bases in the middle. This CDR3 contains 14 residues. Here the CDR3 DNA reads TGTGCCAGCACGTGGCAGGCATTACAAGAGACCCAGTACTTC. This codes for CASTWQALQETQYF.

A single count supports this clonotype. The chain joins TRBV9 to TRBJ2-7; no firm D call. The CDR3 has 14 residues. V was shortened by 0 bases and J by 3 bases, with 10 bases between the two germline ends. Germline V gene data show CDR1 as SGDLS and CDR2 as YYNGEE. The CDR3, as DNA: TGTGCCAGCAGCGTAGCGTTGGACGGCTACGAGCAGTACTTC. As protein: CASSVALDGYEQYF.

This clonotype has a handful of counts. DNA of the CDR3: TGTGCCAGCAGCTTAGGAGGGTCAGGGCCAGACTCTGGAAACACCATATATTTT. Translation gives CASSLGGSGPDSGNTIYF. The chain joins TRBV7-9 to TRBJ1-3, with TRBD1 as a possible D gene (5 bases). Per the germline V gene, CDR1 is SEHNR and CDR2 is FQNEAQ (reference sequence). CDR3 length: 18 amino acids. Deletions cut 1 base from V and 0 bases from J, with 16 bases between.

In its sample, this clonotype was seen many times. J is TRBJ1-1 and V is TRBV7-9, with 7 nucleotides matching TRBD1. This CDR3 contains 15 residues. Germline values: CDR1 SEHNR, CDR2 FQNEAQ (reference sequence). J gave up 7 bases and V 1 base, and 9 bases lay outside the gene matches. CDR3 protein: CASSLVAGGQGEAFF. DNA for the CDR3: TGTGCCAGCAGCTTAGTAGCAGGGGGGCAAGGTGAAGCTTTCTTT.

This clonotype was counted only a few times. A much bigger clone sits one base away, suggesting this may be a read error. V and J are TRBV5-1 and TRBJ2-2; D gene uncertain. This CDR3 contains 13 residues. Germline lookup yields CDR1 SGHRS and CDR2 YFSETQ. The CDR3 reads CDSSLRYTGELFF. CDR3 bases: TGCGACAGCAGCCTTAGGTACACCGGGGAGCTGTTTTTT. Full variable domain (rest looked up from reference TRBV5-1 and TRBJ2-2): KAGVTQTPRYLIKTRGQQVTLSCSPISGHRSVSWYQQTPGQGLQFLFEYFSETQRNKGNFPGRFSGRQFSNSRSEMNVSTLELGDSALYLCDSSLRYTGELFFGEGSRLTVL.

This clonotype was detected many times. The rearrangement joins TRBV10-3 to TRBJ2-5; 7 bases fit TRBD2. The CDR3 contains 14 residues. CDR1 ENHRY and CDR2 SYGVKD come from the germline V gene. V trimming: 6 bases; J trimming: 5 bases; junction bases outside the gene matches: 9. CDR3 in DNA: TGTGCCATCAGCTCGCGGGGGTTCGTTGAGACCCAGTACTTC. It translates to CAISSRGFVETQYF.

V usage is TRBV25-1 and J usage is TRBJ2-2, with D tentatively TRBD1 or TRBD2 (6 bases each). CDR1 is MGHDK, CDR2 SYGVNS, per germline. V lost 10 bases and J lost 6, with 18 bases in between. The CDR3 contains 14 residues. The CDR3 sequence: CATREGGTAGELFF. The CDR3 DNA is TGTGCCACCCGTGAGGGGGGTACGGCCGGGGAGCTGTTTTTT.

This clonotype came up a few times. The rearrangement uses TRBV5-1 and TRBJ2-7, with 7 bases that match TRBD1. V dropped 5 bases and J dropped 3; count of bases not matched to a gene: 5. This CDR3 spans 13 amino acids. Germline lookup yields CDR1 SGHRS and CDR2 YFSETQ. CDR3 nucleotides: TGCGCCAGCAGGGTGGACAGGAGCTACGAGCAGTACTTC. Its translation is CASRVDRSYEQYF.

This clonotype has more than one count but fewer than ten. The chain couples TRBV14 to TRBJ2-5; D gene uncertain. Trimming removed 4 bases from V and 0 bases from J, with 15 bases in between. Germline-derived CDR1 and CDR2 are SGHDN and FVKESK. The CDR3 loop spans 16 amino acids. The CDR3 coding sequence is TGTGCCAGCAGCCGAATTCGGTCTCCAAACCAAGAGACCCAGTACTTC. Residues: CASSRIRSPNQETQYF. The entire variable domain, with the rest obtained from reference TRBV14 and TRBJ2-5, is as follows: EAGVTQFPSHSVIEKGQTVTLRCDPISGHDNLYWYRRVMGKEIKFLLHFVKESKQDESGMPNNRFLAERTGGTYSTLKVQPAELEDSGVYFCASSRIRSPNQETQYFGPGTRLLVL.

This clonotype has at least ten counts. The genes are TRBV5-5 and TRBJ2-5; D is possibly TRBD1 (6 bases). CDR1 is SGHKS, CDR2 YYEKEE, per germline (reference sequence). CDR3 size: 15 residues. Trimming stripped 6 bases from V and 5 bases from J, with 20 bases between. Written as DNA, the CDR3 is TGTGCCAGCACTCCCCGGGACAAGTCTGTGGAGACCCAGTACTTC. This encodes CASTPRDKSVETQYF. Drawing the rest from reference TRBV5-5 and TRBJ2-5, the complete variable domain is DAGVTQSPTHLIKTRGQQVTLRCSPISGHKSVSWYQQVLGQGPQFIFQYYEKEERGRGNFPDRFSARQFPNYSSELNVNALLLGDSALYLCASTPRDKSVETQYFGPGTRLLVL.

This clonotype was seen at least ten times. The CDR3 ends on some other residue instead of the conserved phenylalanine or tryptophan, so this is likely a read error. The limits of the CDR3 on the DNA are not certain, so only TCRdb's listed CDR3 is given. The chain links TRBV29-1 to TRBJ2-7. The V gene's germline CDR1 is SQVTM and CDR2 ANQGSEA. From its first to its last residue, the CDR3 has 8 amino acids. CDR3 sequence reads: CSVERKFL.

This clonotype was observed many times. The chain uses TRBV6-5 and TRBJ2-7, with 8 bases identical to TRBD2. Germline CDR1 and CDR2: MNHEY and SVGAGI. V shed 2 bases, J shed 1 base, and the junction held 1 base outside the gene matches. CDR3 length equals 14 residues. The CDR3 nucleotides are TGTGCCAGCAGTTACCCGGGGGGGTCCTACGAGCAGTACTTC. It yields the protein CASSYPGGSYEQYF.

At least ten counts were recorded for this clonotype. V usage is TRBV14 and J usage is TRBJ1-4; D is undetermined. This CDR3 contains 14 residues. V shed 4 bases and J shed 3 bases, with 9 bases lying between them. Germline V gene data show CDR1 as SGHDN and CDR2 as FVKESK. The CDR3 here is CASSPVGSNEKLFF. CDR3 DNA: TGTGCCAGCAGCCCGGTGGGATCTAATGAAAAACTGTTTTTT.

Only one count was recorded for this clonotype. The chain recombines TRBV25-1 with TRBJ1-6; no firm D call. V lost 4 bases and J 2 bases, leaving 9 bases between the germline ends. The CDR3 has 15 residues. Germline CDR1 and CDR2: MGHDK and SYGVNS. DNA for the CDR3: TGTGCCAGCAGTGCTTCCAGGCCCTATAATTCACCCCTCCACTTT. Translation gives CASSASRPYNSPLHF.

The genes are TRBV29-1 and TRBJ2-7; D call uncertain. The last part of the DNA fits TRBJ2-5 better; the J call may be wrong. The CDR3 spans 13 residues. The germline gives CDR1 SQVTM, CDR2 ANQGSEA. The CDR3 sequence is CSVKPLYRETQYF. The CDR3 DNA reads TGCAGCGTCAAACCCCTTTACCGAGAGACCCAGTACTTC.

This clonotype was found a few times. This chain joins TRBV7-2 and TRBJ2-7; D might be TRBD1 or TRBD2, each matching 5 bases. Germline CDR1 reads SGHTA; CDR2 reads FQGNSA. Trimming removed 11 bases at V and 0 bases at J, with 11 bases between. This CDR3 contains 12 residues. The CDR3: CAWDGDSYEQYF. As DNA, the CDR3 is TGTGCCTGGGACGGGGACTCCTACGAGCAGTACTTC.